Presented here are 13 T cell receptor beta chains from one specimen sequenced in a study of T cell responses to AZD1222 COVID-19 vaccine (dated by TCRdb to the early 2020s). The sample's time point label is to be understood as: baseline before first vaccination. Preparation of the library involved the immunoSEQ multiplex PCR assay. In TCRdb, the immuneACCESS table is reduced to in-frame sequences with V and J assigned. These tables do not hold every clone; where another copy was compared, an unresolved V gene accounts for under half, and the others remain unexplained. This sample is represented by about 94,000 clones; roughly 84% of them were singletons. About an eighth of the sample is taken by the ten largest. Sequenced material: peripheral blood, taken on day 0 of AZD1222 vaccination. The receptors stem from an adult in good health.

The chain is built from TRBV10-3 and TRBJ2-3, with a tentative D call TRBD1 (8 bases). CDR1 and CDR2 from the germline V gene are ENHRY and SYGVKD. The germline V and J ends were trimmed by 6 bases and 3 bases, with 19 bases remaining between them. The CDR3 consists of 16 residues. DNA of the CDR3: TGTGCCATCAGCCAAATACAGGGGGAGGGAACAGATACGCAGTATTTT. The encoded protein is CAISQIQGEGTDTQYF.

This clone was counted a single time. DNA for the CDR3: TGTGCCAGCAGCTTATTAGGGACAAATGAGCAGTTCTTC. Residues: CASSLLGTNEQFF. The rearrangement joins TRBV7-9 to TRBJ2-1; D might be TRBD1 (6 bases). Germline V gives CDR1 SEHNR, CDR2 FQNEAQ (reference sequence). V lost 2 bases and J 7 bases, leaving 9 bases between the germline ends. The CDR3 is made up of 13 amino acids.

The chain employs TRBV5-1 and TRBJ2-2, with unresolved D. V lost 0 bases and J lost 1, with 7 bases in between. Germline CDR1 reads SGHRS; CDR2 reads YFSETQ. This CDR3 is 15 amino acids long. The CDR3 region is CASSLVAVNTGELFF. CDR3 DNA: TGCGCCAGCAGCTTGGTGGCAGTGAACACCGGGGAGCTGTTTTTT.

V and J are TRBV5-3 and TRBJ1-4; D might be TRBD1 (5 bases). TRBV5-3 is assigned to the ORF class and has an uncertain function. V was clipped by 1 base and J by 0 bases, with 22 bases between them. CDR3 length: 20 amino acids. The CDR3 DNA reads as TGTGCCAGAAGCTTGCCCGTGGGACCCGAAACAACACCAACTAATGAAAAACTGTTTTTT. Translated, it gives CARSLPVGPETTPTNEKLFF.

This clone came up a few times. J is TRBJ2-7 and V is TRBV12-3 or TRBV12-4, with TRBD1 identical over 8 bases. The length of the CDR3 is 13 residues. The V and J ends lost 6 bases and 7 bases, in that order; junction bases with no gene match: 8. CDR3 in DNA: TGTGCCAGCAGATTTCAGGGGGCTAGGGAGCAGTACTTC. It is translated as CASRFQGAREQYF.

J is TRBJ2-3 and V is TRBV4-1; TRBD1 matches 8 bases. Losses at the gene ends were 4 bases for V and 8 bases for J; bases not matched to a gene: 14. CDR1 is MGHRA, CDR2 YSYEKL, per germline. This CDR3 has 16 amino acids. The CDR3 DNA sequence: TGCGCCAGCAGCCCAAGAAGGGGGCAGGGGGCGGGTACGCAGTATTTT. Translating gives CASSPRRGQGAGTQYF.

This chain uses TRBV15 with TRBJ1-3; D unclear. With 0 bases removed from V and 4 bases from J, the gap between germline ends came to 16 bases. The CDR3 is 17 residues long. Germline V gene data show CDR1 as LNHNV and CDR2 as YYDKDF (reference sequence). The CDR3 DNA reads as TGTGCCACCAGCAGAGATATCCCCGGAATTGGGGGAAACACCATATATTTT. Protein sequence: CATSRDIPGIGGNTIYF.

This chain links TRBV2 with TRBJ2-2; no clear D gene. Looked up from germline, CDR1 is SNHLY and CDR2 is FYNNEI. The V gene lost 2 bases and the J gene lost 4 bases, with 5 bases spanning the gap. The CDR3 runs 13 residues. Here the CDR3 reads CASSEWVTGELFF. In nucleotides, the CDR3 is TGTGCCAGCAGTGAATGGGTCACCGGGGAGCTGTTTTTT.

The CDR3 spells CASSYFYSDNYGYTF. CDR3 DNA: TGTGCCAGCAGTTACTTCTACAGTGATAACTATGGCTACACCTTC. V is TRBV6-5 and J is TRBJ1-2; D call uncertain. The CDR3 is made up of 15 amino acids. V was clipped by 1 base and J by 1 base, with 10 bases between them. The V gene's germline CDR1 is MNHEY and CDR2 SVGAGI.

The genes are TRBV30 and TRBJ1-5, with TRBD1 as a possible D gene (5 bases). Germline V CDR1 and CDR2: GTSNPN, SVGIG (reference sequence). Trimming removed 2 bases from V and 1 base from J, with 15 bases in between. The CDR3 is made up of 16 amino acids. The CDR3, as DNA: TGTGCCTGGAGTAACGATGACAGACCCAGCAATCAGCCCCAGCATTTT. Encoded protein: CAWSNDDRPSNQPQHF.

V and J are TRBV3-1 (or the pseudogene TRBV3-2) and TRBJ2-3; 7 nucleotides line up with TRBD2. This CDR3 has 14 amino acids. Trimming at V came to 3 bases and at J to 2 bases, leaving 2 bases not matched to a gene. Germline-derived CDR1 and CDR2 are LGHDT and YNNKEL (reference sequence). CDR3 nucleotide sequence: TGTGCCAGCAGCCACGGACTAGACACAGATACGCAGTATTTT. Its protein product is CASSHGLDTDTQYF.

V usage is TRBV6-2 or TRBV6-3 and J usage is TRBJ1-5; 7 bases are a match to TRBD1. V lost 5 bases to trimming and J lost 4 bases; unmatched junction nucleotides: 8. Germline values: CDR1 MNHEY, CDR2 SVGEGT. The CDR3 spans 15 residues. The CDR3 DNA sequence: TGTGCCAGCAGTCGGGCAGGGGGTGAGAATCAGCCCCAGCATTTT. Translation gives CASSRAGGENQPQHF.

This chain connects TRBV7-8 to TRBJ2-7; perhaps TRBD1 as D (5 bases). Germline V gene sequence: CDR1 SGHVS, CDR2 FQNEAQ. Trimming cost V 3 bases and J 2 bases, with 17 bases left between them. This CDR3 has 16 amino acids. The chain's CDR3 is CASSLGQAEFTYEQYF. The CDR3 DNA reads as TGTGCCAGCAGCTTGGGGCAGGCAGAATTCACCTACGAGCAGTACTTC.